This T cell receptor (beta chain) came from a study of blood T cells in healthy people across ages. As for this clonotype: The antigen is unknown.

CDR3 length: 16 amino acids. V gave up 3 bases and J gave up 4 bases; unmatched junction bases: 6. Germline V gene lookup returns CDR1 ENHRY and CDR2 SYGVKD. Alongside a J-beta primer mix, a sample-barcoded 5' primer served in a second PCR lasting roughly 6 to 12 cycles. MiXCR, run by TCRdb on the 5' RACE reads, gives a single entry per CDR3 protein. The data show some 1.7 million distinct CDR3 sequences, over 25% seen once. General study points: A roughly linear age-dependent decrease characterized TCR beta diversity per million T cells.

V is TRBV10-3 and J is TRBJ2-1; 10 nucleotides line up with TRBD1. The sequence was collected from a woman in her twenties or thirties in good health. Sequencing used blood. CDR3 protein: CAISDPGQGGYNEQFF. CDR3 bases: TGTGCCATCAGTGATCCCGGACAGGGGGGGTACAATGAGCAGTTCTTC.